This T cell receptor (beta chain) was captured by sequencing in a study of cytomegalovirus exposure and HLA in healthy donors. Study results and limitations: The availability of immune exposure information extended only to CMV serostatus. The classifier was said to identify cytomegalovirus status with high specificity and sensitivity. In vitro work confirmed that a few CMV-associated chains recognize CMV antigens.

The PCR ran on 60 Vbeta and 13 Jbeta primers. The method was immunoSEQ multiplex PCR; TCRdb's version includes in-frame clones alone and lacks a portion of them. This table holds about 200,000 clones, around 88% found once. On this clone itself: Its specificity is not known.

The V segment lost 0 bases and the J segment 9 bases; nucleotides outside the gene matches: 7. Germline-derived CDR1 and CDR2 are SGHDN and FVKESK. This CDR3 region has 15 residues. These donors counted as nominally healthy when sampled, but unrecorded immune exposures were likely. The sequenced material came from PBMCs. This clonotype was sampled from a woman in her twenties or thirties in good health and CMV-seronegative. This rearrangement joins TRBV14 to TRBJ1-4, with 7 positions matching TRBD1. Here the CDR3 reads CASSQEDGQVKKLFF. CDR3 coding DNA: TGTGCCAGCAGCCAAGAAGACGGACAGGTGAAAAAACTGTTTTTT.